The next 25 T cell receptor beta chains were all read from a single sample in a study of Ad26.COV2.S vaccination and SARS-CoV-2 variants (dated by TCRdb to about 2021). Library method: the immunoSEQ multiplex PCR assay. Imported from immuneACCESS, the table was reduced by TCRdb to in-frame sequences with V and J called. These copies leave out some clones; in studies compared against another copy, an unresolved V gene accounts for under half, and the cause of the remainder is not known. Within this sample are fewer than 600,000 clones, with roughly nine tenths of them counted one time only. Under 2% of the sample is taken by the ten largest. The sample's treatment or condition label, in plain terms: approximately 18 received Ad26.COV2.S at low or high dose, single or two shots; 5 received placebo; per-sample allocation not given. For vaccine and placebo recipients, the sequenced repertoires came from samples collected on day 63 after the first injection.

The material sequenced was peripheral blood, taken in a trial of Ad26.COV2.S vaccine versus placebo. These receptors came from a person aged 18-65 years who received the Ad26.COV2.S COVID-19 vaccine or a placebo.

V usage is TRBV23-1 and J usage is TRBJ2-3; 11 bases agree with TRBD2. TRBV23-1 falls under the ORF class, with uncertain function. The CDR3 consists of 20 residues. Trimming cost V 2 bases and J 3 bases; bases outside gene matches: 16. As DNA, the CDR3 is TGCGCCAGCAGTCAACCGCCGGGGGAGCCTAGCGGGAGGTTTACAGATACGCAGTATTTT. Translation: CASSQPPGEPSGRFTDTQYF.

This clone was counted only a few times. The chain employs TRBV7-9 and TRBJ2-7, with D unclear. This CDR3 contains 11 residues. The V gene lost 2 bases and the J gene lost 3 bases, with 2 bases spanning the gap. Germline lookup yields CDR1 SEHNR and CDR2 FQNEAQ (reference sequence). The CDR3 loop is CASSLNYEQYF. The CDR3 DNA sequence: TGTGCCAGCAGCTTAAACTACGAGCAGTACTTC.

The chain has TRBV4-1 and TRBJ2-7; D possibly corresponds to TRBD1 (6 bases). Trimming removed 2 bases at V and 0 bases at J, with 8 bases between. CDR1 is MGHRA, CDR2 YSYEKL, per germline. The CDR3 has 14 amino acids. CDR3 in amino acids: CASSQRDNSYEQYF. CDR3 sequence (DNA): TGCGCCAGCAGCCAACGGGACAACTCCTACGAGCAGTACTTC.

CDR3 region: CASSQDGGASGANVLTF. As DNA, the CDR3 is TGCGCCAGCAGCCAAGATGGGGGGGCCTCTGGGGCCAACGTCCTGACTTTC. This chain joins TRBV4-3 and TRBJ2-6, with D maybe TRBD2 (7 bases). Trimming stripped 0 bases from V and 0 bases from J, with 9 bases between. The V gene's germline CDR1 is LGHNA and CDR2 YSLEER. The CDR3 extends over 17 amino acids.

This chain connects TRBV5-6 to TRBJ2-1; D is undetermined. Per germline, CDR1 SGHDT and CDR2 YYEEEE. The CDR3 sequence is 18 residues long. The ends were cut back, 2 bases at V and 0 bases at J, with 18 bases in the middle. CDR3 in amino acids: CASSFSVSSSSSYNEQFF. CDR3 bases: TGTGCCAGCAGCTTCTCCGTTAGCTCGTCGAGCTCCTACAATGAGCAGTTCTTC. Full variable domain (outside the CDR3, taken from reference TRBV5-6 and TRBJ2-1): DAGVTQSPTHLIKTRGQQVTLRCSPKSGHDTVSWYQQALGQGPQFIFQYYEEEERQRGNFPDRFSGHQFPNYSSELNVNALLLGDSALYLCASSFSVSSSSSYNEQFFGPGTRLTVL.

This chain uses TRBV10-3 with TRBJ1-1; D uncertain. The ends were cut back, 0 bases at V and 4 bases at J, with 12 bases in the middle. Germline V gene sequence: CDR1 ENHRY, CDR2 SYGVKD. The CDR3 has 15 residues. The CDR3 is CAISESAFLGTEAFF. The CDR3, as DNA: TGTGCCATCAGTGAGTCGGCTTTCTTGGGCACTGAAGCTTTCTTT.

This chain uses TRBV5-1 with TRBJ1-2; TRBD1 is a possible D gene (5 bases). The CDR3 is made up of 13 amino acids. Germline CDR1 and CDR2: SGHRS and YFSETQ. The ends were cut back, 5 bases at V and 4 bases at J, with 12 bases in the middle. The CDR3 reads CASSGLRGYGYTF. CDR3 DNA: TGCGCCAGCAGTGGTTTGAGGGGCTATGGCTACACCTTC. Drawing the rest from reference TRBV5-1 and TRBJ1-2, the complete variable domain is KAGVTQTPRYLIKTRGQQVTLSCSPISGHRSVSWYQQTPGQGLQFLFEYFSETQRNKGNFPGRFSGRQFSNSRSEMNVSTLELGDSALYLCASSGLRGYGYTFGSGTRLTVV.

Comment on this clone: One end of the junction varies from germline; a read error may be responsible. V gene TRBV7-7 combines with J gene TRBJ2-2; 10 bases match TRBD2. CDR1 and CDR2 (germline): SSHAT, FNYEAQ (reference sequence). This CDR3 comprises 15 residues. The CDR3 coding sequence is TGTGCTAGCAGACCAGCGGGGGGGCCTGACGGGGAGCTGTTTTTT. Protein: CASRPAGGPDGELFF.

The rearrangement uses TRBV10-3 and TRBJ1-3; D is possibly TRBD1 (5 bases). The V end was cut by 2 bases, the J end by 5 bases, with 22 bases between. CDR1 is ENHRY and CDR2 is SYGVKD in the germline V gene. The CDR3 runs to 18 residues. The CDR3 here is CAISEGGLGGYSRNTIYF. The CDR3, as DNA: TGTGCCATCAGTGAGGGAGGCCTGGGGGGGTATTCCCGAAACACCATATATTTT.

The chain has TRBV9 and TRBJ1-3; the D gene is possibly TRBD1 (5 bases). Between the trimmed V and J ends, which lost 2 bases and 0 bases, there was a span of 9 bases. This CDR3 has 15 amino acids. Germline CDR1 reads SGDLS; CDR2 reads YYNGEE. CDR3 sequence reads: CASSVGGFSGNTIYF. CDR3 in DNA: TGTGCCAGCAGCGTGGGGGGGTTCTCTGGAAACACCATATATTTT.

The V gene is TRBV4-1, the J gene TRBJ2-7, with 10 positions matching TRBD1. Germline V CDR1 and CDR2: MGHRA, YSYEKL. V was pared by 8 bases and J by 7 bases, with 2 bases of the junction left unmatched. The CDR3 loop spans 11 amino acids. The CDR3 DNA reads as TGCGCCAGCGGGACAGGGGAGGAGCAGTACTTC. Its translation is CASGTGEEQYF.

V and J are TRBV7-9 and TRBJ1-2, with 7 bases identical to TRBD1. The CDR3 length is 13 residues. V trimming: 5 bases; J trimming: 5 bases; junction bases outside the gene matches: 5. CDR1 SEHNR and CDR2 FQNEAQ come from the germline V gene (reference sequence). For the CDR3, the DNA is TGTGCCAGCAGCCCGGGACAGCGTTATGGCTACACCTTC. Its translation: CASSPGQRYGYTF.

The J gene is TRBJ2-3, the V gene TRBV7-9; D may correspond to TRBD1 or TRBD2 (6 bases each). This CDR3 region has 19 residues. The germline V gene encodes CDR1 SEHNR and CDR2 FQNEAQ (reference sequence). V lost 5 bases and J 0 bases, leaving 24 bases between the germline ends. The chain's CDR3 is CASSLLRAGTTYSTDTQYF. In DNA, the CDR3 is TGTGCCAGCAGCCTCCTGCGCGCGGGGACAACTTATAGCACAGATACGCAGTATTTT. Variable domain in full (rest from reference TRBV7-9 and TRBJ2-3): DTGVSQNPRHKITKRGQNVTFRCDPISEHNRLYWYRQTLGQGPEFLTYFQNEAQLEKSRLLSDRFSAERPKGSFSTLEIQRTEQGDSAMYLCASSLLRAGTTYSTDTQYFGPGTRLTVL.

This CDR3 reads CSASPWEGQPQHF. CDR3 DNA sequence: TGCAGTGCTAGTCCGTGGGAAGGTCAGCCCCAGCATTTT. The chain employs TRBV20-1 and TRBJ1-5; no firm D call. The CDR3 is 13 residues long. The germline V and J ends were trimmed by 3 bases and 6 bases, with 12 bases remaining between them. Germline-derived CDR1 and CDR2 are DFQATT and SNEGSKA (reference sequence).

The chain recombines TRBV19 with TRBJ1-5; possible D gene TRBD1, 6 bases. Deletions cut 8 bases from V and 3 bases from J, with 17 bases between. Germline V gene data show CDR1 as LNHDA and CDR2 as SQIVND (reference sequence). CDR3 length equals 15 residues. This CDR3 reads CASHEGHSLNQPQHF. The CDR3 DNA is TGTGCCAGTCATGAGGGACACTCCCTCAATCAGCCCCAGCATTTT.

Only one count was recorded for this clone. This rearrangement joins TRBV10-3 to TRBJ1-3; D perhaps matches TRBD1 (6 bases). Germline CDR1 ENHRY, CDR2 SYGVKD. V lost 0 bases, J lost 4 bases, and 10 bases lay in between. The CDR3 loop spans 15 amino acids. CDR3 DNA sequence: TGTGCCATCAGTGAGTCAGGGGGGGACGGAAACACCATATATTTT. This codes for CAISESGGDGNTIYF.

The sample holds one count of this clone. The chain is built from TRBV19 and TRBJ1-5; no firm D call. CDR1 and CDR2 (germline): LNHDA, SQIVND (reference sequence). V shed 4 bases and J shed 4 bases, with 11 bases lying between them. CDR3 length: 14 amino acids. The CDR3 reads CASSNGRENQPQHF. The CDR3 region has the DNA TGTGCCAGTAGTAACGGACGGGAAAATCAGCCCCAGCATTTT.

The chain joins TRBV28 to TRBJ1-2, with D perhaps matching TRBD1 (6 bases). The V gene lost 2 bases and the J gene lost 6 bases, with 10 bases spanning the gap. From germline, CDR1 is MDHEN and CDR2 SYDVKM. This CDR3 is built from 13 residues. CDR3 region: CASSLGGADGYTF. DNA of the CDR3: TGTGCCAGCAGTTTAGGGGGGGCGGATGGCTACACCTTC.

The chain uses TRBV7-9 and TRBJ2-3, with TRBD2 identical over 8 bases. Germline V gene sequence: CDR1 SEHNR, CDR2 FQNEAQ (reference sequence). The CDR3 is 15 amino acids. Trimming at V came to 5 bases and at J to 9 bases, leaving 13 bases not matched to a gene. The CDR3 DNA follows: TGTGCCAGCAGCCCCATTTCCGGGAGGGCCAGGACGCAGTATTTT. Its protein product is CASSPISGRARTQYF.

This rearrangement joins TRBV6-6 to TRBJ2-7; TRBD1 agrees at 8 bases. V lost 5 bases to trimming and J lost 3 bases; unmatched junction nucleotides: 0. The CDR3 spans 12 residues. Germline CDR1 is MNHNY and CDR2 is SVGAGI (reference sequence). The CDR3 sequence: CASSGTGYEQYF. DNA for the CDR3: TGTGCCAGCAGTGGGACAGGCTACGAGCAGTACTTC.

The chain carries TRBV7-9 and TRBJ2-3; D perhaps matches TRBD2 (5 bases). In germline, CDR1 is SEHNR, CDR2 FQNEAQ (reference sequence). CDR3 length equals 12 residues. Trimming stripped 4 bases from V and 6 bases from J, with 8 bases between. In nucleotides, the CDR3 is TGTGCCAGCAGCTGGCGAGGGGATACGCAGTATTTT. Its translation is CASSWRGDTQYF.

The gene calls are TRBV7-9 and TRBJ1-2, with D hard to call. CDR1 and CDR2 (germline): SEHNR, FQNEAQ (reference sequence). Trimming took 0 bases from V and 0 from J, leaving 8 bases between them. The CDR3 length is 15 residues. The CDR3 loop is CASSLAGNPNYGYTF. DNA for the CDR3: TGTGCCAGCAGCTTAGCGGGTAATCCTAACTATGGCTACACCTTC.

The CDR3 protein is CASSPRSQGNTGELFF. In DNA, the CDR3 is TGTGCCAGCTCACCAAGGTCCCAGGGGAACACCGGGGAGCTGTTTTTT. This rearrangement joins TRBV18 to TRBJ2-2, with D perhaps TRBD1 (5 bases). Germline CDR1 reads KGHSH; CDR2 reads LQKENI. Trimming shortened V by 2 bases and J by 1 base, and 11 bases separated the two germline ends. The CDR3 contains 16 residues.

The gene calls are TRBV27 and TRBJ2-7, with D perhaps TRBD2 (5 bases). V was clipped by 6 bases and J by 3 bases, with 12 bases between them. This CDR3 region has 13 residues. Germline CDR1 MNHEY, CDR2 SMNVEV (reference sequence). The CDR3 DNA sequence: TGTGCCAGCAGGACGATGGGAGACTACGAGCAGTACTTC. It is translated as CASRTMGDYEQYF.

This clone was recorded once. This chain links TRBV14 with TRBJ2-3; 7 bases fit TRBD2. Germline V lookup: CDR1 SGHDN, CDR2 FVKESK. The CDR3 runs to 17 residues. With 3 bases clipped from V and 4 bases from J, the junction kept 13 bases outside the gene matches. The CDR3: CASSQNYAGVGADTQYF. DNA for the CDR3: TGTGCCAGCAGCCAGAACTATGCGGGAGTCGGCGCAGATACGCAGTATTTT.